Sequencing of this TCR beta chain was carried out in a study of blood T cell repertoires in COVID-19. Overall study: Both acute and convalescent COVID-19 samples were obtained from the United States, Italy and Spain. Nucleic acid was either cDNA or gDNA, and it came from T cells, B-cell-depleted T cells, or PBMCs.

The J segment lost 5 bases and the V segment lost 5 bases, leaving 11 bases of the junction unmatched. The CDR3 length is 17 residues. Germline V lookup: CDR1 SGHTA, CDR2 FQGNSA. Authors' data handling: Nucleated cell number was recorded as an estimate derived from reference gene primer amplification. Measured with immunoSEQ multiplex PCR; TCRdb has only the in-frame clones, and not every one. V and J calls and clone size follow that table, whereas D and trimming were derived from the DNA. The table includes tens of thousands of clones, around four fifths detected once. The specimen sequenced was peripheral blood. The chain recombines TRBV7-2 with TRBJ1-6; 8 positions match TRBD1. The origin of this receptor is a middle-aged man with acute or convalescent COVID-19. The CDR3 region has the DNA TGTGCCAGCAGCCCTGATGACAGGGGACTTAATAATTCACCCCTCCACTTT. Its protein product is CASSPDDRGLNNSPLHF.